A selection of T cell receptor beta chains follows, all from one sample in a study of blood T cells in healthy people across ages. One entry per CDR3 protein, called by TCRdb with MiXCR from the 5' RACE reads. The table lists roughly 800,000 distinct CDR3 sequences, roughly 40% of them singletons. Sequenced: blood. The receptors here all came from a man younger than 35 in good health. The CDR3 runs from the conserved cysteine through the conserved F or W. D genes are given only for firm matches. A row's size may be missing; if present it is once, few, many or a size class.

J | D | V | size | DNA | CDR3
TRBJ2-2 | . | TRBV5-1 | many | TGCGCCAGCAGCCCGGGACTGAACACCGGGGAGCTGTTTTTT | CASSPGLNTGELFF
TRBJ1-6 | . | TRBV7-8 | few | TGTGCCAGCAGCCCTCGTGGGGATTGGGATTCACCCCTCCACTTT | CASSPRGDWDSPLHF
TRBJ2-5 | . | TRBV5-1 | . | TGCGCCAGCCAAGCAGGCGCCCCGGGAGAGACCCAGTACTTC | CASQAGAPGETQYF
TRBJ2-3 | . | TRBV7-2 | many | TGTGCCAGCAGTTCCACCGGGTTGGATACGCAGTATTTT | CASSSTGLDTQYF
TRBJ1-5 | . | TRBV4-2 | . | TGTGCCAGCAGCCAAGATGGGAGTTTCAATCAGCCCCAGCATTTT | CASSQDGSFNQPQHF
TRBJ2-1 | . | TRBV7-2 | . | TGTGCCAACAGCTCCCGCAATGAGCAGTTCTTC | CANSSRNEQFF
TRBJ2-1 | TRBD2 | TRBV7-9 | few | TGTGCCAGCAGCTTATCCAGCGGGGAGGAGCAGTTCTTC | CASSLSSGEEQFF
TRBJ2-7 | . | TRBV14 | . | TGTGCCAGCAGCGCTGAGGCCCTTCGATTTGACAATGAGCAGTACTTC | CASSAEALRFDNEQYF
TRBJ2-2 | TRBD1 | TRBV20-1 | . | TGCAGTGCGGTGACTCAACAGGGGCGAGTCGGGGAGCTGTTTTTT | CSAVTQQGRVGELFF
TRBJ2-3 | TRBD1 | TRBV24-1 | many | TGTGCCACCAGTGATACCGGGACAGAAAGCACAGATACGCAGTATTTT | CATSDTGTESTDTQYF
TRBJ1-1 | . | TRBV5-5 | . | TGTGCCAGCAGCATAGGGACGAACACTGAAGCTTTCTTT | CASSIGTNTEAFF
TRBJ1-5 | . | TRBV4-1 | few | TGCGCCAGCAGCCAAGATTGGAATCAGCCCCAGCATTTT | CASSQDWNQPQHF
TRBJ1-6 | TRBD1 | TRBV12-3/TRBV12-4 | . | TGTGCCAGCAGCAAAGGGACAGGGGATAATTCACCCCTCCACTTT | CASSKGTGDNSPLHF
TRBJ2-7 | . | TRBV13 | few | TGTGCCAGCAGCCTCCGTGAAGCGGGCAGTTACGAGCAGTACTTC | CASSLREAGSYEQYF
TRBJ2-5 | . | TRBV6-2/TRBV6-3 | . | TGTGCCAGCAGTTACGACGTTACAGGGACCCAGTACTTC | CASSYDVTGTQYF
TRBJ1-1 | . | TRBV12-3/TRBV12-4 | . | TGTGCCAGCAGTTCGGGGGGGGGATTCCCTGAAGCTTTCTTT | CASSSGGGFPEAFF
TRBJ1-4 | TRBD1 | TRBV6-6 | . | TGTGCCAGCAGACACACGACAGGGGATGGGAATGAAAAACTGTTTTTT | CASRHTTGDGNEKLFF
TRBJ2-1 | TRBD2 | TRBV4-2 | many | TGCGCCAGCAGCCAGGGGACTAGCGGGTCCTACAATGAGCAGTTCTTC | CASSQGTSGSYNEQFF
TRBJ1-6 | TRBD1 | TRBV12-3/TRBV12-4 | few | TGTGCCAGCAGTCGACAGGGAGGTAATTCACCCCTCCACTTT | CASSRQGGNSPLHF
TRBJ2-5 | . | TRBV11-1 | few | TGTGCCAGCAGCTTATGGGGAGTTACGGCGGAAGAGACCCAGTACTTC | CASSLWGVTAEETQYF
TRBJ1-1 | TRBD1 | TRBV6-1 | few | TGTGCCAGCAGTGATAGAGGGGGCGAGTCTGAAGCTTTCTTT | CASSDRGGESEAFF
TRBJ2-3 | . | TRBV29-1 | many | TGCAGCGTTCCCAGCCCGGAGGACTGGTTAGGTGATACGCAGTATTTT | CSVPSPEDWLGDTQYF
TRBJ1-1 | . | TRBV27 | few | TGTGCCAGCAGTTTGGCAGCAATGAACACTGAAGCTTTCTTT | CASSLAAMNTEAFF
TRBJ2-3 | . | TRBV9 | once | TGTGCCAGCAGCATAGAACAGGGCCTTACAGATACGCAGTATTTT | CASSIEQGLTDTQYF
TRBJ2-1 | . | TRBV6-2/TRBV6-3 | . | TGTGCCAGCAGTCCCCGGGACGACTCCTACAATGAGCAGTTCTTC | CASSPRDDSYNEQFF
TRBJ2-3 | TRBD1 | TRBV5-4 | . | TGTGCCAGCAGCTTGCCTAGTCAGGGGGGCACAGATACGCAGTATTTT | CASSLPSQGGTDTQYF
TRBJ2-5 | . | TRBV5-1 | . | TGCGCCAGCAGCCGAGGGGGGGGCAATGAGCAGTACTTC | CASSRGGGNEQYF
TRBJ2-4 | . | TRBV20-1 | . | TGCAGTGCTAGAGGGGGATCAAAAAACATTCAGTACTTC | CSARGGSKNIQYF
TRBJ2-5 | . | TRBV7-2 | few | TGTGCCAGCAGCTTACCCATACAAGAGACCCAGTACTTC | CASSLPIQETQYF
TRBJ2-7 | . | TRBV5-1 | . | TGCGCCAGCAGCCAAAAAGGAGGGTACGAGCAGTACTTC | CASSQKGGYEQYF
TRBJ2-5 | . | TRBV29-1 | . | TGCAGCGTTCCGACAGGTCTAGAGTTGGAGACCCAGTACTTC | CSVPTGLELETQYF
TRBJ1-5 | . | TRBV4-1 | . | TGCGCCAGCAGTCCGTCGCGAGATAGCAATCAGCCCCAGCATTTT | CASSPSRDSNQPQHF
TRBJ2-1 | . | TRBV10-3 | . | TGTGCCATCAGCCTGGGACAATCCTACAATGAGCAGTTCTTC | CAISLGQSYNEQFF
TRBJ2-5 | . | TRBV20-1 | . | TGCAGTGCGAACAGGCAGACTCAAGGGACCCAGTACTTC | CSANRQTQGTQYF
TRBJ2-7 | . | TRBV9 | . | TGTGCCAGCAGCCCAGGATCCCTTTACGAGCAGTACTTC | CASSPGSLYEQYF
TRBJ2-1 | TRBD2 | TRBV4-1 | few | TGCGCCAGCAGCCCCAGGGAGAGTAGCGGGGGGTCCAATGAGCAGTTCTTC | CASSPRESSGGSNEQFF
TRBJ2-7 | TRBD2 | TRBV12-3/TRBV12-4 | few | TGTGCCAGCAGCAGTTTAAGACTAGCCTACAATGAGCAGTACTTC | CASSSLRLAYNEQYF
TRBJ2-7 | . | TRBV12-3/TRBV12-4 | few | TGTGCCAGCAGCCCTGGGCTGAAGCCCTACGAGCAGTACTTC | CASSPGLKPYEQYF
TRBJ1-1 | . | TRBV20-1 | few | TGCAGTGCTAGAGAGGGTCCAGCTTTCTTT | CSAREGPAFF
TRBJ2-5 | . | TRBV4-1 | many | TGCGCCAGCAGCCAAGATGGGGGAACCCAAGAGACCCAGTACTTC | CASSQDGGTQETQYF
TRBJ2-7 | . | TRBV10-3 | few | TGTGCCATCCGAGGGCGGGAACCCTCCTACGAGCAGTACTTC | CAIRGREPSYEQYF
TRBJ2-1 | TRBD1 | TRBV20-1 | many | TGCAGTGCTAGTACTGACAGGGACACCTACAATGAGCAGTTCTTC | CSASTDRDTYNEQFF
TRBJ2-1 | . | TRBV10-3 | . | TGTGCCATCAGTGACCAAGGACGAAAGAGCTCCTACAATGAGCAGTTCTTC | CAISDQGRKSSYNEQFF
TRBJ2-5 | TRBD1 | TRBV5-1 | few | TGCGCCAGCAGCTTGCCCCCGACAGGGGGTAGGGGGACCCAGTACTTC | CASSLPPTGGRGTQYF
TRBJ2-4 | . | TRBV9 | . | TGTGCCAGCAGCGGGAAGGACTCCGGAATAGCCAAGAACATTCAGTACTTC | CASSGKDSGIAKNIQYF
TRBJ2-7 | . | TRBV27 | . | TGTGCCAGCAGTTTATCTTGGGCAGGGGCGATCTACGAGCAGTACTTC | CASSLSWAGAIYEQYF
TRBJ1-2 | . | TRBV20-1 | . | TGCAGTGCTAGAAACTCCCGGAGCGGCTACACCTTC | CSARNSRSGYTF
TRBJ2-3 | . | TRBV4-1 | . | TGCGCCAGCAGCCAGGACAGCCCCACAGATACGCAGTATTTT | CASSQDSPTDTQYF
TRBJ1-1 | . | TRBV7-9 | few | TGTGCCAGCACCCAAATCGGGTACACTGAAGCTTTCTTT | CASTQIGYTEAFF
TRBJ2-1 | TRBD2 | TRBV9 | . | TGTGCCAGCAGCGTACTAGCGGGGGACAACAATGAGCAGTTCTTC | CASSVLAGDNNEQFF
TRBJ2-2 | TRBD1 | TRBV24-1 | . | TGTGCCACCAGGGCCCAGGGGGAATTGAACACCGGGGAGCTGTTTTTT | CATRAQGELNTGELFF
TRBJ1-4 | . | TRBV4-3 | few | TGCGCCAGCAGCCTCTCTTCATGGGGGGAATCGTCTAATGAAAAACTGTTTTTT | CASSLSSWGESSNEKLFF
TRBJ1-2 | TRBD1 | TRBV6-5 | . | TGTGCCAGCAGTTCCAGGGGGTTCGGACAGTCCTATGGCTACACCTTC | CASSSRGFGQSYGYTF
TRBJ2-1 | TRBD2 | TRBV7-9 | . | TGTGCCAGCAGCTCCCCTCGGGGACTAACTACCGAGACCCAGTTCTTC | CASSSPRGLTTETQFF
TRBJ1-1 | . | TRBV13 | . | TGTGCCAGCAGCTTAGGCTCCAGGGACACTGAAGCTTTCTTT | CASSLGSRDTEAFF
TRBJ1-2 | TRBD1 | TRBV12-3/TRBV12-4 | many | TGTGCCAGCAGTCCGGACAGGGGTGGCTACACCTTC | CASSPDRGGYTF
TRBJ2-4 | . | TRBV2 | . | TGTGCCAGCAGTGAATGGGAGGCTATGCGGTACTTC | CASSEWEAMRYF
TRBJ1-1 | TRBD1 | TRBV30 | once | TGTGCCTGGAGTGCTGACAGGGACTCTGAAGCTTTCTTT | CAWSADRDSEAFF
TRBJ2-4 | . | TRBV12-3/TRBV12-4 | many | TGTGCCAGCAGTCCTCCGCAAAACATTCAGTACTTC | CASSPPQNIQYF
TRBJ1-1 | . | TRBV7-9 | few | TGTGCCAGCAGCTCACTCAGTGGTAACACTGAAGCTTTCTTT | CASSSLSGNTEAFF